This T cell receptor beta chain was sequenced for a study of CD8+CD57+ T cells in acquired aplastic anemia (dated by TCRdb to 2017 to 2018). Study-wide context: DNA extracted from sorted CD4+ and CD8+ cells had a mean of 3.2 ug, with a range of roughly 0.18 to 27.4 ug. CD8+CD57+ expansion was defined as frequency above the mean frequency observed in healthy subjects.

The paper's findings and limits, for the study overall: Between patients and healthy controls, no significant difference in CD8+ Simpson's diversity was found (P=0.060). Around 30 CD8+ CDR3 sequences were shared between patients and controls but appeared highly expressed in patients and within their immunodominant clones.

Genomic DNA served as template for TCR beta VDJ combination and CDR3 sequence profiling. An Illumina HiSeq 2000 was the platform used for TCR repertoire sequencing. Per the authors' processing: Repertoires were assessed using TRBV/TRBJ rearrangement plots, CDR3 size and DJ length profiles, and Simpson's diversity index. Whichever DNA sequence was most abundant in the deep sequencing data was defined as the immunodominant clone. CDR3 amino acid sequences were screened for sharing across subjects and compared with published repertoires and the VDJdb database. The public reads were run again by TCRdb, first through fastp at Q25 and then through MiXCR, and only productive beta chains were kept. Each entry is one CDR3 protein sequence, shown with its most common DNA and genes. TCRdb's processing, not the authors' own work, is the source of the V and J calls. This sample is represented by 80,000 to 100,000 distinct CDR3 sequences; about 66% of them were singletons. More than 55% of the sample goes to the ten largest clones.

The junction shows trimming of 4 bases on V and 4 bases on J, and the gene matches do not reach 3 bases of it. Via the germline V gene (reference sequence), CDR1 is SGHNT and CDR2 YYREEE. Its CDR3 holds 13 amino acids, cysteine through phenylalanine. The sequence is cut down to CDR3 DNA, 39 bases in frame from base 1. A remark on this clonotype: Its antigen has not been determined. No base quality values were provided; no much bigger clone lies one nucleotide off.

Flow cytometry had shown CD8+CD57+ cell expansion in the patients selected for sequencing. All patients had severe acquired aplastic anemia diagnosed by International Study of Aplastic Anemia and Agranulocytosis and Camitta criteria. At the time blood was sampled, none of the patients had received any therapy. The study deep-sequenced TCR repertoires of sorted CD4+ and CD8+ blood T cells from severe aplastic anemia patients and healthy subjects. In the USA, patient enrollment took place under clinicaltrials.gov protocols 00001620, 01623167, 00001397, 00071045, 00081523 and 00961064. Ficoll-Paque density gradient centrifugation was used to isolate peripheral blood mononuclear cells. CD4+ and CD8+ T cells were sorted by FACS or magnetic beads before DNA extraction.

The sample comprised sorted CD4+, CD8+, or CD8+CD57+ T cells (not recorded which) from PBMCs. The TCR sequence derives from a human donor with aplastic anemia. The sequence links TRBV5-4 to TRBJ1-1, with 8 middle bases fitting TRBD1. The CDR3 corresponds to CASSEDRATEAFF. The bases are TGTGCCAGCAGCGAGGACAGGGCCACTGAAGCTTTCTTT.